This T cell receptor beta chain was captured in a study of blood T cells in healthy people across ages. About the research overall: Every two T cells gave about one barcoded beta molecule via template switching. Study-level findings and limits: A roughly linear fall in TCR beta diversity per million T cells was seen with increasing age.

A second about 7 to 12 cycle PCR used barcoded and J-beta primers. Each of the cDNA molecules was tagged by a template-switch adaptor with 12 random nucleotides. One entry per CDR3 protein, called by TCRdb with MiXCR from the 5' RACE reads. The table includes more than 800,000 distinct CDR3 sequences, 45% detected once. Details on this clonotype: The antigen is unknown.

The V segment lost 4 bases and the J segment 8 bases; nucleotides outside the gene matches: 10. This CDR3 has 14 residues. The V gene's germline CDR1 is LNHDA and CDR2 SQIVND (reference sequence). The rearrangement joins TRBV19 to TRBJ1-2; 7 bases map to TRBD1. Sequenced material: blood. This sequence was found in a woman between 55 and 75 years old in good health. This CDR3 is CASSKGQPSWGYTF. In DNA form, the CDR3 reads TGTGCCAGTAGTAAGGGACAGCCTTCGTGGGGCTACACCTTC.